This T cell receptor (delta chain) stems from a study of γδ T cells in repeated Plasmodium falciparum infection. Bulk repertoires came from Vgamma9/Vdelta2+ or Vdelta2-negative gammadelta T cells flow-sorted from PBMC. This clone was seen a few times. TCRdb's protein for this DNA is that of a much larger clone and differs from the translation at residue 14, likely a read error; the protein shown is the DNA translation. This CDR3 contains 15 residues. Germline CDR1 is TSWWSYY and CDR2 is QGS. TCRdb reapplied CATT to the multiplex PCR reads. The sample shows about 51,000 delta-chain clones, roughly 2% of them seen only once.

This TCR came from a pool of human donors (malaria-infected and uninfected, not separated). The V gene call is TRDV1, and the J gene call is absent. The specimen was gamma-delta T cells from blood. The CDR3 bases are TGTGCTCTTGGGTCCCTCGGGGGGGGGACCGATAAACTCACCTTT. It yields the protein CALGSLGGGTDKLTF.